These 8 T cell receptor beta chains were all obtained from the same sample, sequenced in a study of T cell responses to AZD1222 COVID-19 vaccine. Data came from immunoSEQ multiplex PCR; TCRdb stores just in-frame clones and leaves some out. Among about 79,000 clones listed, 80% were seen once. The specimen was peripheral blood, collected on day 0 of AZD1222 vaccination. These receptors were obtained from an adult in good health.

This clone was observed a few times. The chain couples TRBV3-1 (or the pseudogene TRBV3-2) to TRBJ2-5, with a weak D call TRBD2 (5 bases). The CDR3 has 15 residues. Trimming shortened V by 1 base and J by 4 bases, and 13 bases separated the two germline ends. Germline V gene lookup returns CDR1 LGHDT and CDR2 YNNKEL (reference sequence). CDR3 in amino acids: CASSQGGRGPETQYF. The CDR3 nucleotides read TGTGCCAGCAGCCAAGGAGGAAGAGGGCCAGAGACCCAGTACTTC.

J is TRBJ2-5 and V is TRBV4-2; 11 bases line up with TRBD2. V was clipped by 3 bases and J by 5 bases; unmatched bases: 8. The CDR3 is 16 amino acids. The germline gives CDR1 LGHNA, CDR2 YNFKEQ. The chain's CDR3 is CASSQVTSGVGETQYF. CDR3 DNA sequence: TGTGCCAGCAGCCAGGTGACTAGCGGGGTCGGTGAGACCCAGTACTTC.

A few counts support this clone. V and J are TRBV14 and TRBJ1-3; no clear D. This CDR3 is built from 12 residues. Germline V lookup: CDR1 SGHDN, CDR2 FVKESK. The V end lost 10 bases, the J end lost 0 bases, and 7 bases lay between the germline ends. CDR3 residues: CATRDSGNTIYF. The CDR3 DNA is TGTGCCACCCGGGACTCTGGAAACACCATATATTTT.

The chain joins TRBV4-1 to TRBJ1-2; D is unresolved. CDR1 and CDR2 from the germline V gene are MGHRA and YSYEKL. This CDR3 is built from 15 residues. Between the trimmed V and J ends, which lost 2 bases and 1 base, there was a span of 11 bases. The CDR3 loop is CASSQMTGNNYGYTF. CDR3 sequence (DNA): TGCGCCAGCAGCCAAATGACTGGGAATAACTATGGCTACACCTTC.

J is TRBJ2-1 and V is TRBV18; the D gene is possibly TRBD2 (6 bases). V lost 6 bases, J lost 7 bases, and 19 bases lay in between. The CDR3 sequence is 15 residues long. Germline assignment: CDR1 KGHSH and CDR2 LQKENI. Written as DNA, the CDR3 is TGTGCCAGCTCTCCCTTCGGGAGTGCAAATAATGAGCAGTTCTTC. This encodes CASSPFGSANNEQFF.

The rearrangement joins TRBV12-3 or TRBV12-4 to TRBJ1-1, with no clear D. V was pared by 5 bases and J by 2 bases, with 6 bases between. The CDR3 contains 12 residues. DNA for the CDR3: TGTGCCAGCAGTCGGATCAACACTGAAGCTTTCTTT. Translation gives CASSRINTEAFF.

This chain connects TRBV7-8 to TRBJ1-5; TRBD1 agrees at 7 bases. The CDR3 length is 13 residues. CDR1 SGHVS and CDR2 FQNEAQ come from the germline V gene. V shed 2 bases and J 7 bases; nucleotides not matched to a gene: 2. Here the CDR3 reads CASSLTGEQPQHF. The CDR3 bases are TGTGCCAGCAGCTTAACAGGGGAACAGCCCCAGCATTTT.

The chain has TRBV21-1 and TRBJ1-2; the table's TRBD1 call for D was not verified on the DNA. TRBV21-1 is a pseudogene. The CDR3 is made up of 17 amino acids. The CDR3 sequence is CASSKEVITGDNYGYTF. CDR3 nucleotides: TGTGCCAGCAGTAAAGAGGTTATCACAGGGGATAACTATGGCTACACCTTC.